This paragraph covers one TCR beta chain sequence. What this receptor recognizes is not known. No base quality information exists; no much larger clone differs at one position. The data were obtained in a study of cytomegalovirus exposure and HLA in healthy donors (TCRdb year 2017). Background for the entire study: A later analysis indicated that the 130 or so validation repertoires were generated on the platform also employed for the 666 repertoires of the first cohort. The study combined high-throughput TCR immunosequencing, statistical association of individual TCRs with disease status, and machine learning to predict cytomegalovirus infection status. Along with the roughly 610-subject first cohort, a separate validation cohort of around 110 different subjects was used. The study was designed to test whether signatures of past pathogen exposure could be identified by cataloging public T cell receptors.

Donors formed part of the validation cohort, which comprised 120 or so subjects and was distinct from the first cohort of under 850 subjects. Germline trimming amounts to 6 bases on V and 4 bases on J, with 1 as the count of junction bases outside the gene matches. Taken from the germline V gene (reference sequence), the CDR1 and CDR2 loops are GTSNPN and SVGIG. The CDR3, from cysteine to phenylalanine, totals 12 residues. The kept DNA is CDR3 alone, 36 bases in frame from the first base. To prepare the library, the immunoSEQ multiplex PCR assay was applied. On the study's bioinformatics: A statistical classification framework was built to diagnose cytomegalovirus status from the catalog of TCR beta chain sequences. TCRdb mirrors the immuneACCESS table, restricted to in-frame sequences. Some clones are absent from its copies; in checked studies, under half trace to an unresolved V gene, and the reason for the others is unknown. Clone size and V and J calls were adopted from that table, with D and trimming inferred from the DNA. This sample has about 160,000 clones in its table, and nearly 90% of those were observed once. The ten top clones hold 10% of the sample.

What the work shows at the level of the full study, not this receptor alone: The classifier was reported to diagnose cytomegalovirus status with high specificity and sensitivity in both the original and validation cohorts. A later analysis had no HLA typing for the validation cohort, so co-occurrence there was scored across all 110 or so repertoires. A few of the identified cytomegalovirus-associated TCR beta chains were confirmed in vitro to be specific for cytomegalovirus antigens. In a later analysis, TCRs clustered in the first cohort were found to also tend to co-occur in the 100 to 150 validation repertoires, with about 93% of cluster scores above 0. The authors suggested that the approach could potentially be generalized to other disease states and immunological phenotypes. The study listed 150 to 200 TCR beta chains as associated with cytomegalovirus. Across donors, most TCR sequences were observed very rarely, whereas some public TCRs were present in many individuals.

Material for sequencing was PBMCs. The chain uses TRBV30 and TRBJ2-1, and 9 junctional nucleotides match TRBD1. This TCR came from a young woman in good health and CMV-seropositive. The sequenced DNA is TGTGCCTGTGGGACAGGGTACAATGAGCAGTTCTTC. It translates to CACGTGYNEQFF.